The present T cell receptor beta chain was sequenced within a study of blood T cell repertoires in COVID-19. Study processing details: Amplification of reference gene primers was used by the study to estimate nucleated cell counts. Libraries were prepared by immunoSEQ multiplex PCR; TCRdb keeps only in-frame clonotypes and omits some of them. V and J calls and clone size are given by that table; D and trimming were obtained from the DNA. The sample includes almost 500,000 clones, about 85% of them seen just once. Germline loops: CDR1 MNHEY, CDR2 SMNVEV (reference sequence). The CDR3 length is 19 residues. Trimming took 5 bases from V and 1 from J; bases not matched to a gene: 12. In assigning cohorts, the study relied on participant-reported clinical history. Cohort 3 donors were reported recovered after two negative PCRs, clearance, or symptom resolution. This clone has just one count.

The specimen sequenced was PBMCs or T cells enriched from blood (not recorded which). V gene TRBV27 combines with J gene TRBJ1-5; TRBD1 agrees at 12 bases. The clonotype originates from a woman aged 55-69 years who had recovered from COVID-19. The CDR3 loop reads CASSGYGTGGRGSNQPQHF. CDR3 nucleotide sequence: TGTGCCAGCAGTGGTTACGGGACAGGGGGCCGGGGGAGCAATCAGCCCCAGCATTTT.